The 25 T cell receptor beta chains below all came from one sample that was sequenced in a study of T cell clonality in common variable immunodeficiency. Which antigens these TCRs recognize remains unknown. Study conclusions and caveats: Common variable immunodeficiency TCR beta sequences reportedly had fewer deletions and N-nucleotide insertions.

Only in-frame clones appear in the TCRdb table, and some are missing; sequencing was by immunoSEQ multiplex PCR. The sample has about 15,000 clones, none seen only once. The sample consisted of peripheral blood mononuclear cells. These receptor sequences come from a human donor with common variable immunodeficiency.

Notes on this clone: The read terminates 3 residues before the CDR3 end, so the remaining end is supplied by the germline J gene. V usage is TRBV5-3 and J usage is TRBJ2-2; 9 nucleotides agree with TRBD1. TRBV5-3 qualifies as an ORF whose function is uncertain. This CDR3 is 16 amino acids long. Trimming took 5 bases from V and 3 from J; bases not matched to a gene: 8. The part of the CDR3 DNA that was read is TGTGCCAGAAGGACAGGGGGTAGAGCAGACACCGGGGAG. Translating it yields CARRTGGRADTGE. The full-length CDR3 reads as CARRTGGRADTGELFF.

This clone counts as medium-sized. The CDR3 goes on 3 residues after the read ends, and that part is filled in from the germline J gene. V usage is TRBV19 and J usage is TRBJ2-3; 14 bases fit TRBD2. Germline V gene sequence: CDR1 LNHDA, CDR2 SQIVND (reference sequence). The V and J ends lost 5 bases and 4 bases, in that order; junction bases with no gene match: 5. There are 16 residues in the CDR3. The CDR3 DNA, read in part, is TGTGCCAGTAGTCCGGGGACTAGCGGGAGTGCAGATACG. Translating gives CASSPGTSGSADT. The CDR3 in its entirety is CASSPGTSGSADTQYF.

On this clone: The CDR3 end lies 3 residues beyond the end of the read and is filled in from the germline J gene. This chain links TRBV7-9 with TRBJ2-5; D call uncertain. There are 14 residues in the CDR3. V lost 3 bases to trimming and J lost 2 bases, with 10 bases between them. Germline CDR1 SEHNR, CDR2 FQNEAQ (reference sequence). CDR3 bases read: TGTGCCAGCAGCTTGTGGGCAGATCAAGAGACC. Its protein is CASSLWADQET. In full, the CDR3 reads CASSLWADQETQYF. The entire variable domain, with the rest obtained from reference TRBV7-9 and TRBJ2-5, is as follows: DTGVSQNPRHKITKRGQNVTFRCDPISEHNRLYWYRQTLGQGPEFLTYFQNEAQLEKSRLLSDRFSAERPKGSFSTLEIQRTEQGDSAMYLCASSLWADQETQYFGPGTRLLVL.

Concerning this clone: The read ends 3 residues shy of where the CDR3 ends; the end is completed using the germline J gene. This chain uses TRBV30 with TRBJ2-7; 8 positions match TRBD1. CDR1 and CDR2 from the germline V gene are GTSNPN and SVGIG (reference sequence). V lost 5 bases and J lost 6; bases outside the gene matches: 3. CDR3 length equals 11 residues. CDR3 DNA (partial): TGTGCCTGGCAGACAGGGGTCGAG. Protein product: CAWQTGVE. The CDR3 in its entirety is CAWQTGVEQYF. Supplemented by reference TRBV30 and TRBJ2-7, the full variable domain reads SQTIHQWPATLVQPVGSPLSLECTVEGTSNPNLYWYRQAAGRGLQLLFYSVGIGQISSEVPQNLSASRPQDRQFILSSKKLLLSDSGFYLCAWQTGVEQYFGPGTRLTVT.

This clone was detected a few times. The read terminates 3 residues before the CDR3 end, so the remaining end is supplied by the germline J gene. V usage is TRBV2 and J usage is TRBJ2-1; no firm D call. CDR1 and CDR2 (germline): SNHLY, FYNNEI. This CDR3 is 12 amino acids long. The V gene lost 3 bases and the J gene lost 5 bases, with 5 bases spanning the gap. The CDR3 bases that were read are TGTGCCAGCAGTGACAGGAACAATGAG. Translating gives CASSDRNNE. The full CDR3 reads CASSDRNNEQFF.

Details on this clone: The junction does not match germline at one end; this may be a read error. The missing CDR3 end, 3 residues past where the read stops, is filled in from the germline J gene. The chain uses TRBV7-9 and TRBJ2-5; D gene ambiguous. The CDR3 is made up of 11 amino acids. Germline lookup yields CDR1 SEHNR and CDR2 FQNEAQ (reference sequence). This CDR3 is CSSSLYETQYF. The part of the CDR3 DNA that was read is TGTTCCAGCAGCTTATATGAGACC.

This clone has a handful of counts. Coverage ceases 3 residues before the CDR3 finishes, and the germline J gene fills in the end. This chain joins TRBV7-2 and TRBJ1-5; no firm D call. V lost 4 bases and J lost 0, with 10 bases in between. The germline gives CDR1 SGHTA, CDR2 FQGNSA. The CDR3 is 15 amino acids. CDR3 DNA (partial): TGTGCCAGCAGCTATGGGCCTTATAGCAATCAGCCC. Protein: CASSYGPYSNQP. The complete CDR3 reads CASSYGPYSNQPQHF. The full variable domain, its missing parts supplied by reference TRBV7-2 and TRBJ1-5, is GAGVSQSPSNKVTEKGKDVELRCDPISGHTALYWYRQSLGQGLEFLIYFQGNSAPDKSGLPSDRFSAERTGGSVSTLTIQRTQQEDSAVYLCASSYGPYSNQPQHFGDGTRLSIL.

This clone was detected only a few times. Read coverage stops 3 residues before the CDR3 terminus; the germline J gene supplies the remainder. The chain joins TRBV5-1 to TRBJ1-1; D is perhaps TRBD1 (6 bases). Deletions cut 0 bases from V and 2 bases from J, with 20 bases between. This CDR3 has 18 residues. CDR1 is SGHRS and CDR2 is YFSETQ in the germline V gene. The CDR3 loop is CASSLAVNVLGANTEAFF. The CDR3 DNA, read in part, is TGCGCCAGCAGCTTGGCCGTAAACGTCCTGGGGGCTAACACTGAA.

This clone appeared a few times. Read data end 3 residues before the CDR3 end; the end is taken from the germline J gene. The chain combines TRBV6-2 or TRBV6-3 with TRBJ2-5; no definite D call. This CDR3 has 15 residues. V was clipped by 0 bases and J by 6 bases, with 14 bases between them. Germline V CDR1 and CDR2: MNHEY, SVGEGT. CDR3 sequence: CASSYSLASSKTQYF. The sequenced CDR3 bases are TGTGCCAGCAGTTACTCGCTTGCGAGCTCGAAGACC.

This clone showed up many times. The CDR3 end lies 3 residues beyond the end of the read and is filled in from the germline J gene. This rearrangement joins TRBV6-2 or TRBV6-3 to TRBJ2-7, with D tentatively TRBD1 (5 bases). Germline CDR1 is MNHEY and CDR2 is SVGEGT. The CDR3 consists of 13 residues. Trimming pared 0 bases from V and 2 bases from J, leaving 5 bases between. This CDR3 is CASSYSRAYEQYF. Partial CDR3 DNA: TGTGCCAGCAGTTACTCCAGGGCCTACGAG.

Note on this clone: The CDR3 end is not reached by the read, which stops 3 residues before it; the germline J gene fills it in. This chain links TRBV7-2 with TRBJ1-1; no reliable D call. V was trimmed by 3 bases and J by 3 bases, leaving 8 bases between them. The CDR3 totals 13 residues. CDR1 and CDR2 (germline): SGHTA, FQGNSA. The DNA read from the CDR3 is TGTGCCAGCAGCTTCGGAGGGTACACTGAA. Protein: CASSFGGYTE. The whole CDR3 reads CASSFGGYTEAFF.

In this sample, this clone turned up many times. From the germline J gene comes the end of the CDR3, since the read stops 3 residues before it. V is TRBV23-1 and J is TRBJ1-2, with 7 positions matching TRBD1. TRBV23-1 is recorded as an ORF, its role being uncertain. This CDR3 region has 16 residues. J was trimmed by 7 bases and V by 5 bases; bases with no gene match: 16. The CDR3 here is CASSSRQGPRLFGYTF. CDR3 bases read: TGCGCCAGCAGTTCCAGACAGGGCCCTCGCCTCTTTGGC.

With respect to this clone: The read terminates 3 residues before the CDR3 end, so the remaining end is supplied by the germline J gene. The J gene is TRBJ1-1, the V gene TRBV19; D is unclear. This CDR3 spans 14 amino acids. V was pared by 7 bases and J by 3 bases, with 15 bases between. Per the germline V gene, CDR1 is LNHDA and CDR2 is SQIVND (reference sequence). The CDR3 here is CASINLKSYTEAFF. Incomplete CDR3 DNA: TGTGCCAGTATTAACTTAAAGTCCTACACTGAA.

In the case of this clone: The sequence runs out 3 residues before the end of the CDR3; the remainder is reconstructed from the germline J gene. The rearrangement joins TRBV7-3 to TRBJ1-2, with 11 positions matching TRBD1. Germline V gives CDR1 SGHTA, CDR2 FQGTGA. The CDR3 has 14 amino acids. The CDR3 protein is CASSRTGGLAGYTF. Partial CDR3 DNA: TGTGCCAGCAGCCGGACAGGGGGCTTAGCAGGC.

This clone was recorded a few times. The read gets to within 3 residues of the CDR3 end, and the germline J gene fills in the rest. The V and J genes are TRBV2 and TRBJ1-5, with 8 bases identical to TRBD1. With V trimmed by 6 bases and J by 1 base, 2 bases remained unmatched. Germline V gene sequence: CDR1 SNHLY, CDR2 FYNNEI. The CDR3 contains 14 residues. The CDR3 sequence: CASRDRVSNQPQHF. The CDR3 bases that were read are TGTGCCAGCAGGGACAGGGTGAGCAATCAGCCC.

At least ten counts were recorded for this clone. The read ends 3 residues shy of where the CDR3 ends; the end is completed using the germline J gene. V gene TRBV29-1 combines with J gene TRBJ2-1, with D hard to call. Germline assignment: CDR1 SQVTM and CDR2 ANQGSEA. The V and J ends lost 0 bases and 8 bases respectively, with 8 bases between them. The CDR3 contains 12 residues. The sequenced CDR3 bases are TGCAGCGTTGAAGATGTGAGCGATGAG. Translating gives CSVEDVSDE. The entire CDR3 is CSVEDVSDEQFF.

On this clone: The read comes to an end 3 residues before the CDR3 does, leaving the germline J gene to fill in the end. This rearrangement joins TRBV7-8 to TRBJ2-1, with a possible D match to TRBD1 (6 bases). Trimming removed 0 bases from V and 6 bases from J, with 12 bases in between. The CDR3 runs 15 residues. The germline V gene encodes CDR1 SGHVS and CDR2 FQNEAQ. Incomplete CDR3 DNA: TGTGCCAGCAGCTTAGCGCACCTAGGGGGCAATGAG. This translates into CASSLAHLGGNE. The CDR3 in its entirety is CASSLAHLGGNEQFF.

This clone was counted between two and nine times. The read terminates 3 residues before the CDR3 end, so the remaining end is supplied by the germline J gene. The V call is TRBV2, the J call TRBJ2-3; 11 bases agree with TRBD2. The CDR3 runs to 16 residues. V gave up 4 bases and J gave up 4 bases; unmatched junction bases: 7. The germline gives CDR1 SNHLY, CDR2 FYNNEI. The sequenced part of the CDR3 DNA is TGTGCCAGCAGTGCCCCACTAGCGGGAGCACCAGATACG. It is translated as CASSAPLAGAPDT. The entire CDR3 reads CASSAPLAGAPDTQYF.

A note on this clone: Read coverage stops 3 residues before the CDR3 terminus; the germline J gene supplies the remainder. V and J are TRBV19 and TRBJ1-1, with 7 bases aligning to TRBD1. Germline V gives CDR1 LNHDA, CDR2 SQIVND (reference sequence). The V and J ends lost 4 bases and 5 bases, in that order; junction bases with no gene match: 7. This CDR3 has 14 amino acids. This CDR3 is CASSKTTGETEAFF. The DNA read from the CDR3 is TGTGCCAGTAGTAAAACTACAGGGGAGACTGAA.

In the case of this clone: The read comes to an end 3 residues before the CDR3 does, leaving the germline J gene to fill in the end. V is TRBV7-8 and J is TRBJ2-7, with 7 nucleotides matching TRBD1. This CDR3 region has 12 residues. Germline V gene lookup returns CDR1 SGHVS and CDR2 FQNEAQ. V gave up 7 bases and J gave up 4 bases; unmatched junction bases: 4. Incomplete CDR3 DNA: TGTGCCAGCAACCAGGGGGAATACGAG. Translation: CASNQGEYE. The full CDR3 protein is CASNQGEYEQYF.

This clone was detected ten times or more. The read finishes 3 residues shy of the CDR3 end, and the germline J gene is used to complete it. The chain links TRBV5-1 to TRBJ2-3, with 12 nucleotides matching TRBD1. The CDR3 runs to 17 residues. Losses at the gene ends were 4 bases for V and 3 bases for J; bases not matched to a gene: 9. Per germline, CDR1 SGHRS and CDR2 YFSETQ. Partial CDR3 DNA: TGCGCCAGCAGCAAGGGACAGGGGGCCCGGGCTACAGATACG. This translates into CASSKGQGARATDT. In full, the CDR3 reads CASSKGQGARATDTQYF.

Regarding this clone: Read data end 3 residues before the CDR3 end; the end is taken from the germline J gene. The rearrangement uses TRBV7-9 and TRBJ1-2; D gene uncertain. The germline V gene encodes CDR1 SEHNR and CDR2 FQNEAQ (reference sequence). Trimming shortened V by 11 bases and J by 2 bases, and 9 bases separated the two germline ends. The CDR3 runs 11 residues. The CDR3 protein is CAVERNYGYTF. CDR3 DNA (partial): TGTGCCGTCGAGAGGAACTATGGC.

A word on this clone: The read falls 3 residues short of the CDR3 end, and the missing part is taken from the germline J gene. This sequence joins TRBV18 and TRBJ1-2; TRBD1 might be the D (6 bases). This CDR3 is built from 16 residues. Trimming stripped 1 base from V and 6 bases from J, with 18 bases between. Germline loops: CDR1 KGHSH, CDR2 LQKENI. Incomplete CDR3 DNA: TGTGCCAGCTCACCACTCTCGGACAGCCCCGTGGATGGC. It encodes CASSPLSDSPVDG. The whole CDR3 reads CASSPLSDSPVDGYTF.

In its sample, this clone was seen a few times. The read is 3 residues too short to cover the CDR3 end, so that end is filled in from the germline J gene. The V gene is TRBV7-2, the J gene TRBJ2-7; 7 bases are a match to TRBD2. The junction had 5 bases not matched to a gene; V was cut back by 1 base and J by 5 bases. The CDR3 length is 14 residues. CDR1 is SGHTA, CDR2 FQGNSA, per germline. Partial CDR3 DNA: TGTGCCAGCAGCTTAGGTCGTCGGGGGGACGAG. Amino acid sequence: CASSLGRRGDE. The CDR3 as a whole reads CASSLGRRGDEQYF.

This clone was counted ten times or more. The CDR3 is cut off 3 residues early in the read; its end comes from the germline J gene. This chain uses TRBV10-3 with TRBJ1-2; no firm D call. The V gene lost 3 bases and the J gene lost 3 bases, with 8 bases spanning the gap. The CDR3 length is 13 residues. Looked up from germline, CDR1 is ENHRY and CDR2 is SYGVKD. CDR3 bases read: TGTGCCATCAGTGAACTGGGCGACTATGGC. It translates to CAISELGDYG. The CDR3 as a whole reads CAISELGDYGYTF.